The 11 T cell receptor beta chains listed next were all sequenced from one sample in a study of blood T cell repertoires in COVID-19. Repertoires were generated with immunoSEQ multiplex PCR, while TCRdb's copy carries only in-frame clones and drops some. Among approximately 110,000 clones, roughly 69% were seen once, and the ten largest hold 5% to 6.5%. Specimen: peripheral blood. Receptor source: an elderly man with acute or convalescent COVID-19.

This chain joins TRBV28 and TRBJ2-2; 8 positions agree with TRBD1. V lost 8 bases and J lost 9; bases outside the gene matches: 11. Per germline, CDR1 MDHEN and CDR2 SYDVKM. The CDR3 sequence is 14 residues long. CDR3 DNA sequence: TGTGCCAGCGCAGTGACAGGGGAAAGCCGGGAGCTGTTTTTT. Its translation is CASAVTGESRELFF. The entire variable domain, with the rest obtained from reference TRBV28 and TRBJ2-2, is as follows: DVKVTQSSRYLVKRTGEKVFLECVQDMDHENMFWYRQDPGLGLRLIYFSYDVKMKEKGDIPEGYSVSREKKERFSLILESASTNQTSMYLCASAVTGESRELFFGEGSRLTVL.

The chain combines TRBV5-1 with TRBJ1-2; D not resolved. Deletions cut 4 bases from V and 1 base from J, with 14 bases between. Germline CDR1 is SGHRS and CDR2 is YFSETQ. This CDR3 is built from 15 residues. The CDR3 sequence is CASSPGEVLNYGYTF. The CDR3 nucleotides are TGCGCCAGCAGCCCCGGGGAGGTCCTTAACTATGGCTACACCTTC.

The CDR3 loop is CASSQDYFQPQHF. In DNA, the CDR3 is TGCGCCAGCAGCCAAGATTATTTTCAGCCCCAGCATTTT. The J gene is TRBJ1-5, the V gene TRBV4-3; D is unclear. V lost 0 bases, J lost 6 bases, and 6 bases lay in between. Looked up from germline, CDR1 is LGHNA and CDR2 is YSLEER. The CDR3 loop spans 13 amino acids.

This clone was recorded a few times. The V and J genes are TRBV15 and TRBJ2-5; D ambiguous. The CDR3 runs to 13 residues. Trimming took 0 bases from V and 5 from J, leaving 7 bases between them. CDR1 is LNHNV and CDR2 is YYDKDF in the germline V gene (reference sequence). CDR3 residues: CATSRDPQETQYF. In nucleotides, the CDR3 is TGTGCCACCAGCAGAGACCCCCAGGAGACCCAGTACTTC.

V and J are TRBV7-2 and TRBJ2-7; 9 nucleotides align to TRBD1. Germline V gene data show CDR1 as SGHTA and CDR2 as FQGNSA. The CDR3 has 14 residues. Germline trimming cut 3 bases from V and 6 bases from J; bases unmatched to any gene: 6. CDR3 sequence: CASSFSGTGPEQYF. The CDR3 DNA reads TGTGCCAGCAGCTTTTCCGGGACAGGGCCCGAGCAGTACTTC.

The chain couples TRBV19 to TRBJ2-5; 7 bases are shared with TRBD1. The germline V gene has CDR1 LNHDA and CDR2 SQIVND (reference sequence). V dropped 6 bases and J dropped 7; count of bases not matched to a gene: 17. The CDR3 spans 16 residues. CDR3 nucleotide sequence: TGTGCCAGTAGCGACTTTAACAGGGGCGGTAGCAGGACCCAGTACTTC. Translation: CASSDFNRGGSRTQYF.

This sequence joins TRBV19 and TRBJ1-2; D call uncertain. The CDR3 spans 14 residues. V was trimmed by 8 bases and J by 5 bases, leaving 18 bases between them. Germline V CDR1 and CDR2: LNHDA, SQIVND (reference sequence). CDR3 coding DNA: TGTGCCAGTGAACGGTCGGGTCTCCCGTATGGCTACACCTTC. As protein: CASERSGLPYGYTF. Drawing the rest from reference TRBV19 and TRBJ1-2, the complete variable domain is DGGITQSPKYLFRKEGQNVTLSCEQNLNHDAMYWYRQDPGQGLRLIYYSQIVNDFQKGDIAEGYSVSREKKESFPLTVTSAQKNPTAFYLCASERSGLPYGYTFGSGTRLTVV.

This chain joins TRBV27 and TRBJ2-7; 7 bases align to TRBD2. CDR3 size: 13 residues. Trimming removed 6 bases from V and 7 bases from J; junction bases left unmatched: 9. Germline V CDR1 and CDR2: MNHEY, SMNVEV (reference sequence). In DNA form, the CDR3 reads TGTGCCAGCAGCCTTGGCTCGGGGGGAGAGCAGTACTTC. This codes for CASSLGSGGEQYF.

The genes are TRBV19 and TRBJ1-2; TRBD1 aligns across 7 bases. This CDR3 contains 14 residues. Germline CDR1 and CDR2: LNHDA and SQIVND (reference sequence). Losses at the gene ends were 8 bases for V and 4 bases for J; bases not matched to a gene: 10. CDR3 residues: CASLQTGTVYGYTF. CDR3 sequence (DNA): TGTGCCAGTCTACAGACCGGGACAGTCTATGGCTACACCTTC.

This clone has just a few counts. The V and J genes are TRBV28 and TRBJ1-3; D unclear. The V end lost 4 bases, the J end lost 1 base, and 11 bases lay between the germline ends. The CDR3 spans 15 residues. Germline V CDR1 and CDR2: MDHEN, SYDVKM. In nucleotides, the CDR3 is TGTGCCAGCAGTTCCAGACGGAGGTCTGGAAACACCATATATTTT. Translation gives CASSSRRRSGNTIYF.

This chain uses TRBV9 with TRBJ2-1, with 11 positions matching TRBD2. This CDR3 comprises 16 residues. The junction had 7 bases not matched to a gene; V was cut back by 4 bases and J by 4 bases. Germline CDR1 reads SGDLS; CDR2 reads YYNGEE. The CDR3 DNA follows: TGTGCCAGCAGCTCCGCCGGGACTAGCGGATACAATGAGCAGTTCTTC. It encodes CASSSAGTSGYNEQFF.